This passage covers 27 T cell receptor beta chains from one sample sequenced in a study of blood T cell repertoires in COVID-19. Method: immunoSEQ multiplex PCR; TCRdb's copy keeps in-frame clones and lacks some. In the table there are around 80,000 clones, around 79% of which are singletons. The sequenced sample consisted of peripheral blood. Receptor source: a man over 45 with active or convalescent COVID-19.

The rearrangement joins TRBV7-9 to TRBJ1-6; possible D gene TRBD1, 6 bases. The CDR3 is 14 residues long. Trimming stripped 4 bases from V and 11 bases from J, with 15 bases between. Germline V lookup: CDR1 SEHNR, CDR2 FQNEAQ (reference sequence). Written as DNA, the CDR3 is TGTGCCAGCAGCTCCCAGGGGCTTGGGGCACCCCTCCACTTT. It encodes CASSSQGLGAPLHF.

The gene calls are TRBV2 and TRBJ2-7; maybe TRBD2 (5 bases). V lost 4 bases, J lost 6 bases, and 10 bases lay in between. The germline CDR1 and CDR2 sequences are SNHLY and FYNNEI. This CDR3 is built from 12 residues. This chain's CDR3 is CASSVAAVEQYF. CDR3 sequence (DNA): TGTGCCAGCAGTGTCGCAGCGGTCGAGCAGTACTTC.

The V gene is TRBV20-1, the J gene TRBJ1-4; 11 positions match TRBD1. Trimming cost V 3 bases and J 4 bases; bases outside gene matches: 10. The CDR3 has 17 amino acids. Germline CDR1 is DFQATT and CDR2 is SNEGSKA (reference sequence). DNA for the CDR3: TGCAGTGCTAGTCGGGGGACAGGGGGTTTAGGTAATGAAAAACTGTTTTTT. Translating gives CSASRGTGGLGNEKLFF.

The rearrangement joins TRBV10-3 to TRBJ1-3, with D possibly being TRBD1 (5 bases). V was cut by 5 bases and J by 10 bases, with 21 bases left in between. Per germline, CDR1 ENHRY and CDR2 SYGVKD. There are 15 residues in the CDR3. The CDR3 protein is CAISPGRFLEETIYF. DNA of the CDR3: TGTGCCATCAGTCCAGGGCGCTTTCTGGAAGAGACCATATATTTT.

This clone was detected once. The chain links TRBV27 to TRBJ1-1, with D uncertain. From germline, CDR1 is MNHEY and CDR2 SMNVEV (reference sequence). With 0 bases removed from V and 6 bases from J, the gap between germline ends came to 14 bases. The CDR3 covers 15 residues. CDR3 region: CASSLSWERPPEAFF. CDR3 nucleotides: TGTGCCAGCAGTTTATCGTGGGAGAGGCCCCCTGAAGCTTTCTTT.

V is TRBV6-6 and J is TRBJ2-3; D gene uncertain. V lost 4 bases, J lost 14 bases, and 19 bases lay in between. Germline V gene data show CDR1 as MNHNY and CDR2 as SVGAGI (reference sequence). This CDR3 has 13 amino acids. The CDR3 region has the DNA TGTGCCAGCAGTTCGGAGCTGGCCCATCGGCGGTATTTT. This translates into CASSSELAHRRYF.

The chain joins TRBV27 to TRBJ1-5, with 7 bases matching TRBD1. This CDR3 has 14 amino acids. The germline V gene has CDR1 MNHEY and CDR2 SMNVEV (reference sequence). J lost 3 bases, V lost 6 bases, and 5 bases had no gene match. CDR3 DNA sequence: TGTGCCAGCAGATGGACAGGCTACAATCAGCCCCAGCATTTT. This gives the protein CASRWTGYNQPQHF.

This clone was seen once. The chain uses TRBV6-5 and TRBJ2-3; TRBD2 matches 8 bases. The V gene's germline CDR1 is MNHEY and CDR2 SVGAGI. J was trimmed by 4 bases and V by 2 bases; bases with no gene match: 5. This CDR3 comprises 15 residues. The CDR3 spells CASSYAGGVPDTQYF. The CDR3 coding sequence is TGTGCCAGCAGTTACGCCGGGGGGGTCCCAGATACGCAGTATTTT.

V gene TRBV6-5 combines with J gene TRBJ2-7, with 7 bases fitting TRBD1. Unmatched junction bases numbered 2, after V lost 0 bases and J lost 3 bases. Germline assignment: CDR1 MNHEY and CDR2 SVGAGI. The CDR3 is 14 amino acids. CDR3 DNA: TGTGCCAGCAGTTACTCGAGGGACAGCTACGAGCAGTACTTC. This sequence encodes CASSYSRDSYEQYF.

The chain combines TRBV11-2 with TRBJ1-2; D is undetermined. Trimming removed 0 bases from V and 5 bases from J, with 7 bases in between. This CDR3 has 13 amino acids. CDR1 and CDR2 from the germline V gene are SGHAT and FQNNGV. CDR3 DNA: TGTGCCAGCAGCTTAGAAGCGGGGTATGGCTACACCTTC. Protein: CASSLEAGYGYTF.

This CDR3 is CASSPYLGTDEQYF. CDR3 DNA sequence: TGTGCCAGCAGCCCCTATCTAGGCACCGACGAGCAGTACTTC. The chain recombines TRBV5-4 with TRBJ2-7; D is ambiguous. The CDR3 extends over 14 amino acids. Trimming pared 4 bases from V and 5 bases from J, leaving 16 bases between. Germline V CDR1 and CDR2: SGHNT, YYREEE (reference sequence). The full variable domain, rest sourced from reference TRBV5-4 and TRBJ2-7, is ETGVTQSPTHLIKTRGQQVTLRCSSQSGHNTVSWYQQALGQGPQFIFQYYREEENGRGNFPPRFSGLQFPNYSSELNVNALELDDSALYLCASSPYLGTDEQYFGPGTRLTVT.

The gene calls are TRBV9 and TRBJ1-2, with D maybe TRBD1 (6 bases). Germline CDR1 and CDR2: SGDLS and YYNGEE. The CDR3 sequence is 15 residues long. V lost 2 bases, J lost 0 bases, and 11 bases lay in between. The CDR3 loop is CASSVLGGANYGYTF. As DNA, the CDR3 is TGTGCCAGCAGCGTTTTAGGGGGTGCTAACTATGGCTACACCTTC.

The CDR3 coding sequence is TGTGCCAGCAGCGCCTCGGGCGGGGGGGTCAAGGAGCAGTTCTTC. Translation gives CASSASGGGVKEQFF. The chain has TRBV9 and TRBJ2-1; 9 nucleotides line up with TRBD2. J lost 10 bases, V lost 3 bases, and 11 bases had no gene match. The CDR3 totals 15 residues. Germline CDR1 SGDLS, CDR2 YYNGEE.

The rearrangement joins TRBV6-5 to TRBJ2-7, with 8 bases lining up with TRBD1. Trimming at V came to 2 bases and at J to 1 base, leaving 7 bases not matched to a gene. The CDR3 totals 16 residues. Germline CDR1 is MNHEY and CDR2 is SVGAGI. CDR3 in amino acids: CASSYTAGTGSYEQYF. CDR3 nucleotide sequence: TGTGCCAGCAGTTACACAGCCGGGACAGGATCCTACGAGCAGTACTTC.

This rearrangement joins TRBV4-3 to TRBJ1-4, with D uncertain. In germline, CDR1 is LGHNA, CDR2 YSLEER. The length of the CDR3 is 15 residues. The V and J ends lost 0 bases and 7 bases respectively, with 12 bases between them. The CDR3: CASSQDLGIGEKLFF. CDR3 nucleotide sequence: TGCGCCAGCAGCCAAGATTTGGGCATCGGTGAAAAACTGTTTTTT.

The rearrangement uses TRBV11-1 and TRBJ1-4; TRBD1 is a possible D gene (5 bases). Germline V gene lookup returns CDR1 SGHAT and CDR2 FQDESV (reference sequence). The V gene lost 5 bases and the J gene lost 7 bases, with 11 bases spanning the gap. The CDR3 loop spans 13 amino acids. CDR3 in amino acids: CASSLQGSEKLFF. The DNA for the CDR3 is TGTGCCAGCAGCCTTCAGGGAAGTGAAAAACTGTTTTTT. The entire variable domain, with the rest obtained from reference TRBV11-1 and TRBJ1-4, is as follows: EAEVAQSPRYKITEKSQAVAFWCDPISGHATLYWYRQILGQGPELLVQFQDESVVDDSQLPKDRFSAERLKGVDSTLKIQPAELGDSAMYLCASSLQGSEKLFFGSGTQLSVL.

The rearrangement uses TRBV9 and TRBJ2-3; D not certain. The CDR3 runs to 11 residues. V lost 4 bases and J lost 5, with 5 bases in between. Germline values: CDR1 SGDLS, CDR2 YYNGEE. DNA for the CDR3: TGTGCCAGCAGCTTACAAGATACGCAGTATTTT. Its translation: CASSLQDTQYF.

The chain is built from TRBV19 and TRBJ1-4; D may be TRBD1 (5 bases). V lost 2 bases to trimming and J lost 11 bases, with 9 bases between them. This CDR3 spans 12 amino acids. Germline assignment: CDR1 LNHDA and CDR2 SQIVND (reference sequence). CDR3 DNA sequence: TGTGCCAGTAGTATAAGGCCAGGGAAACTGTTTTTT. Protein sequence: CASSIRPGKLFF.

V gene TRBV6-2 or TRBV6-3 combines with J gene TRBJ2-7, with D perhaps TRBD1 (5 bases). The CDR3 extends over 18 amino acids. CDR1 and CDR2 from the germline V gene are MNHEY and SVGEGT. Between the trimmed V and J ends, which lost 2 bases and 0 bases, there was a span of 20 bases. Here the CDR3 reads CASSYPSFDSPYSYEQYF. As DNA, the CDR3 is TGTGCCAGCAGTTACCCCTCTTTCGACAGCCCATACTCCTACGAGCAGTACTTC.

The J gene is TRBJ1-1, the V gene TRBV6-5; maybe TRBD1 (6 bases). Between the trimmed V and J ends, which lost 6 bases and 3 bases, there was a span of 17 bases. The CDR3 is 15 residues long. Germline V gene data show CDR1 as MNHEY and CDR2 as SVGAGI. The CDR3 is CASSPPGGLYTEAFF. The CDR3 coding sequence is TGTGCCAGCAGCCCCCCCGGGGGGCTTTACACTGAAGCTTTCTTT.

This rearrangement joins TRBV18 to TRBJ2-2, with 7 nucleotides matching TRBD1. Germline V gives CDR1 KGHSH, CDR2 LQKENI. Trimming removed 2 bases from V and 1 base from J; junction bases left unmatched: 1. This CDR3 is built from 15 residues. The CDR3 loop reads CASSPRDRNTGELFF. CDR3 DNA sequence: TGTGCCAGCTCACCAAGGGACAGGAACACCGGGGAGCTGTTTTTT.

The gene calls are TRBV19 and TRBJ2-1; 8 bases are a match to TRBD1. The CDR3 spans 14 residues. Per the germline V gene, CDR1 is LNHDA and CDR2 is SQIVND (reference sequence). V shed 9 bases and J 7 bases; nucleotides not matched to a gene: 11. Here the CDR3 DNA reads TGTGCCAGCCAGGACAGGGAGGAATGGAATGAGCAGTTCTTC. Its translation is CASQDREEWNEQFF.

This clone has more than one count but fewer than ten. Here the CDR3 DNA reads TGTGCCAGCAGCTTGGGTAATCGAGGAGCAAACACCGGGGAGCTGTTTTTT. Encoded protein: CASSLGNRGANTGELFF. The chain has TRBV5-4 and TRBJ2-2; D unresolved. Trimming removed 0 bases from V and 2 bases from J, with 14 bases in between. The CDR3 is 17 amino acids. Germline V gene sequence: CDR1 SGHNT, CDR2 YYREEE (reference sequence).

V usage is TRBV5-1 and J usage is TRBJ1-2, with 9 bases that match TRBD1. CDR1 is SGHRS, CDR2 YFSETQ, per germline. This CDR3 has 14 amino acids. The junction had 8 bases not matched to a gene; V was cut back by 3 bases and J by 8 bases. CDR3 loop: CASSSSSTGGGYTF. CDR3 coding DNA: TGCGCCAGCAGCTCATCTTCGACAGGGGGAGGCTACACCTTC.

The gene calls are TRBV5-3 and TRBJ1-3; 7 bases fit TRBD1. TRBV5-3 is placed among ORFs of uncertain function. CDR3 size: 17 residues. Trimming removed 0 bases from V and 0 bases from J; junction bases left unmatched: 6. In nucleotides, the CDR3 is TGTGCCAGAAGCTTGGTGGACAGGCTATACTCTGGAAACACCATATATTTT. Translating gives CARSLVDRLYSGNTIYF.

DNA of the CDR3: TGTGCCAGCAGCCACCGAGCGGGGGGGCAAGAGACCCAGTACTTC. This codes for CASSHRAGGQETQYF. The chain has TRBV3-1 (or the pseudogene TRBV3-2) and TRBJ2-5; 10 nucleotides match TRBD2. From germline, CDR1 is LGHDT and CDR2 YNNKEL (reference sequence). Trimming took 3 bases from V and 2 from J; bases not matched to a gene: 3. The CDR3 is 15 residues long.

The chain recombines TRBV18 with TRBJ2-3; the D is unclear. The CDR3 spans 14 residues. V was trimmed by 5 bases and J by 1 base, leaving 10 bases between them. Germline CDR1 reads KGHSH; CDR2 reads LQKENI. The CDR3 sequence is CASSSVAGTDTQYF. The DNA of the CDR3 is TGTGCCAGCTCATCGGTGGCGGGCACAGATACGCAGTATTTT.